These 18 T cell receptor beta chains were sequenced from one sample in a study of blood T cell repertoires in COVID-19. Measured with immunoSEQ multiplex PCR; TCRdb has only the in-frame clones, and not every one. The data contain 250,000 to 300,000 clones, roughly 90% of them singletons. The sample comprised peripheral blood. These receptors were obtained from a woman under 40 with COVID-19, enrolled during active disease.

CDR3 loop: CASSKNRGETQYF. In DNA form, the CDR3 reads TGTGCCAGTAGTAAGAACAGGGGCGAGACCCAGTACTTC. The chain couples TRBV19 to TRBJ2-5, with 7 bases aligning to TRBD1. Germline V gives CDR1 LNHDA, CDR2 SQIVND (reference sequence). This CDR3 region has 13 residues. V trimming: 4 bases; J trimming: 5 bases; junction bases outside the gene matches: 4.

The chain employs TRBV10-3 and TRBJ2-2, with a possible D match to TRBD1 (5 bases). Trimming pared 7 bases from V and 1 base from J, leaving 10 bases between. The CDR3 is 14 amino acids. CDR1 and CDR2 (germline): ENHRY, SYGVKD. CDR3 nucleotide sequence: TGTGCCATCAAACCCGACAGGAACACCGGGGAGCTGTTTTTT. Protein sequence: CAIKPDRNTGELFF.

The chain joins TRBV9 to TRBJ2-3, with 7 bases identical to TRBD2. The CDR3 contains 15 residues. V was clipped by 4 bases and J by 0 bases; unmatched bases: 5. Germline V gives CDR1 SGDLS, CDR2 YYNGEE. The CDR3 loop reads CASSRASGSTDTQYF. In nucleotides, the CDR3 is TGTGCCAGCAGCAGGGCTAGCGGTAGCACAGATACGCAGTATTTT.

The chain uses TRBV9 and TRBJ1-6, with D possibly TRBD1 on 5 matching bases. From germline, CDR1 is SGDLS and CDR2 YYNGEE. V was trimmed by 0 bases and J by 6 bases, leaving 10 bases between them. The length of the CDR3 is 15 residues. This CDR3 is CASSVGRGSNSPLHF. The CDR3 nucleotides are TGTGCCAGCAGCGTAGGTAGGGGAAGTAATTCACCCCTCCACTTT.

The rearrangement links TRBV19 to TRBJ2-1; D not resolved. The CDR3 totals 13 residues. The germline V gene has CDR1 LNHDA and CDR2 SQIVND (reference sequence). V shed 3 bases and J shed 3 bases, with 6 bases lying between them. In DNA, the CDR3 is TGTGCCAGTAGTATTGGCAGCTACAATGAGCAGTTCTTC. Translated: CASSIGSYNEQFF. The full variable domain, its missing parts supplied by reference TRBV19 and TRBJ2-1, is DGGITQSPKYLFRKEGQNVTLSCEQNLNHDAMYWYRQDPGQGLRLIYYSQIVNDFQKGDIAEGYSVSREKKESFPLTVTSAQKNPTAFYLCASSIGSYNEQFFGPGTRLTVL.

CDR3 DNA sequence: TGTGCCAGCAGCTTAGGAGGGAAAGGCTACGAGCAGTACTTC. It yields the protein CASSLGGKGYEQYF. The rearrangement links TRBV7-2 to TRBJ2-7; TRBD2 might be the D (5 bases). Germline values: CDR1 SGHTA, CDR2 FQGNSA. V was pared by 1 base and J by 3 bases, with 10 bases between. The CDR3 is made up of 14 amino acids.

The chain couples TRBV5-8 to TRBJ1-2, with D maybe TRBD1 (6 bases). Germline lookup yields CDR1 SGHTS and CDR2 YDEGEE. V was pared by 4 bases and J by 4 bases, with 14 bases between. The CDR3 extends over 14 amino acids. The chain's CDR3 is CASSLLGTSYGYTF. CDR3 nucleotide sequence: TGTGCCAGCAGCCTCCTTGGGACAAGCTATGGCTACACCTTC.

The CDR3 bases are TGTGCCAGCAGCCTTTGGACTAGCGGGAGAGAGACCCAGTACTTC. As protein: CASSLWTSGRETQYF. V gene TRBV7-8 combines with J gene TRBJ2-5; TRBD2 matches at 13 bases. Losses at the gene ends were 5 bases for V and 4 bases for J; bases not matched to a gene: 4. Germline CDR1 reads SGHVS; CDR2 reads FQNEAQ. The CDR3 runs 15 residues.

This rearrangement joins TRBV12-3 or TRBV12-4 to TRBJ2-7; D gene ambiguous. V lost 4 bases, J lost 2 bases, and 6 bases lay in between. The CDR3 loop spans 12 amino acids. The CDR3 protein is CASSYYTYEQYF. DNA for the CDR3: TGTGCCAGCAGTTACTATACCTACGAGCAGTACTTC.

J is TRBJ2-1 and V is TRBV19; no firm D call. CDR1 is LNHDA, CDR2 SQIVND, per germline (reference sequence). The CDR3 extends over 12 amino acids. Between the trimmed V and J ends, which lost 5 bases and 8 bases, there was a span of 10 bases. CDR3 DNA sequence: TGTGCCAGTAGTCCCTACTTAGATGAGCAGTTCTTC. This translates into CASSPYLDEQFF.

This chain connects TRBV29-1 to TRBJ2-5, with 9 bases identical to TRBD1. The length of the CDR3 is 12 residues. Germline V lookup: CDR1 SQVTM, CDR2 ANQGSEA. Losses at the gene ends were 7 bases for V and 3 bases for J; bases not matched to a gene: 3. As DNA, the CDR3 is TGCAGCGAAGGGACAGGGAAAGAGACCCAGTACTTC. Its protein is CSEGTGKETQYF.

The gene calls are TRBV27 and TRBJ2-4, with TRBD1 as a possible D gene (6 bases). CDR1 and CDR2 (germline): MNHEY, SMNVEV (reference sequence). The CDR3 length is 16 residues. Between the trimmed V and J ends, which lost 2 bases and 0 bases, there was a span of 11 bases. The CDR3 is CASSLTQGIAKNIQYF. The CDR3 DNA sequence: TGTGCCAGCAGTTTAACCCAGGGGATAGCCAAAAACATTCAGTACTTC.

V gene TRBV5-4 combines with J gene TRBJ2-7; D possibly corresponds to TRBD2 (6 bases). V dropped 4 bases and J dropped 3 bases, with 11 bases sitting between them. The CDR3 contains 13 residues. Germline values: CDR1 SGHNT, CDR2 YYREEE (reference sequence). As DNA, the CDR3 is TGTGCCAGCAGCCTACACGGGGGCTACGAGCAGTACTTC. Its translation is CASSLHGGYEQYF.

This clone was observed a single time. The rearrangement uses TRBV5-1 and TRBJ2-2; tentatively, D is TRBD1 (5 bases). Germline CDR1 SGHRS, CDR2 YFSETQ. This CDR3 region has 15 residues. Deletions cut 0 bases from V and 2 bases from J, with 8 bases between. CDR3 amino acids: CASSLGGLNTGELFF. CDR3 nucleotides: TGCGCCAGCAGCTTGGGGGGCCTCAACACCGGGGAGCTGTTTTTT.

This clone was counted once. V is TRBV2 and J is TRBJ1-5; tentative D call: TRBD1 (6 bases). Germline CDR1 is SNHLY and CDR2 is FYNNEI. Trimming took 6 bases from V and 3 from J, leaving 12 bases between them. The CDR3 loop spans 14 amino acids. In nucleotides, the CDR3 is TGTGCCAGCAGGCCTACAGGGAACAATCAGCCCCAGCATTTT. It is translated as CASRPTGNNQPQHF.

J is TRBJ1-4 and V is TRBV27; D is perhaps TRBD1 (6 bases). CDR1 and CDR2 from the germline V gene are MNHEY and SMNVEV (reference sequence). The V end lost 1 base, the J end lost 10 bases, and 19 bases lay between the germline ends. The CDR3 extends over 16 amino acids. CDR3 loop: CASSLYSDWGRRKLFF. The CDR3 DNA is TGTGCCAGCAGTTTATACAGTGACTGGGGGCGCAGAAAACTGTTTTTT.

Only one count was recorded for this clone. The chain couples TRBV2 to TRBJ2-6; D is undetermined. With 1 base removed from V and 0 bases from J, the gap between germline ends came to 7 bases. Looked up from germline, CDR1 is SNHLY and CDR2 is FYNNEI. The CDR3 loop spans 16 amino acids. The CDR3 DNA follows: TGTGCCAGCAGTGAAGGACGGAGCTCTGGGGCCAACGTCCTGACTTTC. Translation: CASSEGRSSGANVLTF.

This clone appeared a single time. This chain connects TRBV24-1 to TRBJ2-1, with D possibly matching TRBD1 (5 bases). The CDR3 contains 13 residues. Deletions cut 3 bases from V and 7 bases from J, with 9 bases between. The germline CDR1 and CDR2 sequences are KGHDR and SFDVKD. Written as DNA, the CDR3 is TGTGCCACCAGTGATCTCGACAGAAATGAGCAGTTCTTC. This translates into CATSDLDRNEQFF.